The clone carrying this TCR beta chain was seen a few times. Antigen: not known. This sample stems from a study of beta chain features in type 1 diabetes. As for the study in general: Examined across all samples were over 85 million sorted cells. Broader study findings: Across all four CD4+ subsets, people with type 1 diabetes showed modestly shorter TCRB CDR3s. The study found that naive, central memory and Treg TCRB repertoires appeared more similar in patients than in healthy donors. cDNA-based reads could over-represent cells with high TCR expression.

Isolated RNA was reverse transcribed in full, so expressed TCRB transcripts were sequenced. Measured with immunoSEQ multiplex PCR; TCRdb has only the in-frame clones, and not every one. Of roughly 50,000 clones listed, 40% to 60% are singletons. Germline assignment: CDR1 MDHEN and CDR2 SYDVKM. The CDR3 contains 13 residues. The trim removed 6 bases at V and 3 bases at J, leaving 3 bases unmatched. The source of this sequence is a woman aged 40 to 50 with type 1 diabetes. This rearrangement joins TRBV28 to TRBJ2-3; TRBD1 matches at 7 bases. The sample consisted of Tregs from blood. CDR3 residues: CASRIQGTDTQYF. The CDR3 DNA follows: TGTGCCAGCAGAATACAGGGGACAGATACGCAGTATTTT. The full variable domain, with the rest looked up from reference TRBV28 and TRBJ2-3, is DVKVTQSSRYLVKRTGEKVFLECVQDMDHENMFWYRQDPGLGLRLIYFSYDVKMKEKGDIPEGYSVSREKKERFSLILESASTNQTSMYLCASRIQGTDTQYFGPGTRLTVL.